Listed here is a single TCR beta chain. Its antigen is unknown. One end of the junction is discordant with germline, which a read error may explain. RNA was isolated from bulk unsorted tissue, and RNA quality was assessed with a NanoDrop ND-1000 and an Agilent 2100. The normal lung samples consisted of distant non-tumor tissue collected more than 3 cm from the tumor edge. Donors were newly diagnosed lung cancer patients admitted for thoracic surgery in China between August and November 2014, without prior chemotherapy. Anyone who had undergone radiotherapy or chemotherapy before, or who had another cancer at the same time, was left out of the study. Surgical tissue pieces of about 1-2.1 cm3 were preserved in RNAlater solution and stored at -80 °C until use. This entry is derived from a study of tumor and adjacent non-tumor tissue in lung cancer listed by TCRdb under 2018. Background on the whole study: Patients with adenocarcinoma (approximately 12), squamous cell carcinoma (2) and small cell lung cancer (1) were included in the cohort. A total of some 130,000,000 productive TCRbeta reads were generated by sequencing, corresponding to an average of roughly 4 million reads per sample. TCRbeta CDR3 sequencing was performed on about 29 paired specimens, with one tumor sample and one normal lung sample collected per patient. Ages among the roughly 15 patients ranged from about 30 to 76 years, there were roughly 10 men and 5 women, and disease was at TNM stage I to III. Using bulk TCRbeta repertoires from over twelve lung cancer patients, the study set lung tumor tissue side by side with matched distant non-tumor lung tissue. Study-level results and caveats: The top 100 clones accounted for a significantly larger cumulative portion of the repertoire in normal lung than in tumor tissue. Because peripheral blood was not sequenced, blood TCRbeta repertoires in the lung cancer patients of the study were not examined. The sequencing platform is not named in the methods, and unique molecular identifiers are not mentioned. The cohort had only about 16 patients, and the authors noted that larger samples and more detailed clinical data are needed. TCR diversity was significantly higher in younger patients, and greater tumor TCR diversity was associated with shorter overall survival and shorter disease-free survival. Significantly higher TCR diversity (inverse Simpson) was observed in tumor tissue than in normal lung tissue (431.37 vs 166.20, P = 0.0075, Mann-Whitney U test).

The germline V gene supplies CDR1 MNHEY and CDR2 SVGEGT. The CDR3 goes from the cysteine to the phenylalanine over 13 residues. Only CDR3 DNA is held: 39 bases, read in frame from base 1. Library method: multiplex PCR. The sequencing machine was an Illumina HiSeq 2500. Following protocols modified from ARM-PCR, the researchers constructed TCRbeta libraries through three rounds of nested PCR with primers (Table S4). Before sequencing, PCR products in the 200-500 bp range were cut out of the gel and cleaned up using the QIAquick gel extraction kit. The authors processed their data as follows. Reads were cleaned with Trimmomatic, merged with FLASH into complete CDR3 sequences, and assigned to V(D)J germline segments with MiTCR. Clonal diversity was calculated as the inverse Simpson's index using VDJtools. In-frame sequences without a premature stop codon were defined as productive reads. TCRdb reran the public reads through fastp at Q25 and MiXCR, keeping productive beta chains. One record per CDR3 amino acid sequence lists the most common genes and DNA. TCRdb, not the original authors, processed these V and J calls. The sample has some 100,000 distinct CDR3 sequences on record, about 63% of them singletons. The biggest ten clones account for 15% to 20% of the sample.

The sequencing sample was made of distant non-tumor lung tissue. The sequence derives from a man between 60 and 75 years old with non-small cell lung cancer. The receptor chain draws on TRBV6-2 or TRBV6-3 and TRBJ2-5; possibly the D gene is TRBD1, per 5 matching bases. CDR3 loop: CANMSTDSETQCF. The DNA reads TGTGCCAACATGTCGACAGACAGTGAGACCCAGTGCTTC.